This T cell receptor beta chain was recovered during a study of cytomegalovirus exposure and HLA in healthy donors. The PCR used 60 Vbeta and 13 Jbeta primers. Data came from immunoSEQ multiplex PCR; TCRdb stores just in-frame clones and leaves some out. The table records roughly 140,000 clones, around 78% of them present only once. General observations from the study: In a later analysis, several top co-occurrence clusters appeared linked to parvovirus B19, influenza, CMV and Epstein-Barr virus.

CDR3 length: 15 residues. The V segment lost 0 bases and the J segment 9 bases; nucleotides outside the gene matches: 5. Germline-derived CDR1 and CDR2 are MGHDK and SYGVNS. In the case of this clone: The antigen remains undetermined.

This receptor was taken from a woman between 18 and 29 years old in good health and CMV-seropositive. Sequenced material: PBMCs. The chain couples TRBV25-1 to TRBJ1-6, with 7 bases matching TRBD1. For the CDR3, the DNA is TGTGCCAGCAGTGAATATAAGGGACAGAGTTCACCCCTCCACTTT. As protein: CASSEYKGQSSPLHF. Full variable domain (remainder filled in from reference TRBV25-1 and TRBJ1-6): EADIYQTPRYLVIGTGKKITLECSQTMGHDKMYWYQQDPGMELHLIHYSYGVNSTEKGDLSSESTVSRIRTEHFPLTLESARPSHTSQYLCASSEYKGQSSPLHFGNGTRLTVT.